Listed below are T cell receptor beta chains from one sample, sequenced in a study of post-analysis software for immune sequencing data. TCRdb reprocessed the PCR reads via MiXCR and lists one record per CDR3 protein. This table has 450,000 to 650,000 distinct CDR3 sequences, around 47% appearing once. Sample: blood. Receptor source: a girl aged 10 to 17 with multiple sclerosis. CDR3s include the opening cysteine and the closing phenylalanine or tryptophan. Fields, in order: V gene, clone size, CDR3 protein. Size tells how often a clone was seen (once, few, many) or the class of an expanded clone, and some rows leave it out.

v_call: TRBV2
clone_size: NA
cdr3_aa: CASREGGGTRVPDTQYF

v_call: TRBV20-1
clone_size: NA
cdr3_aa: CSAMPSRGGSSYGYTF

v_call: TRBV12-3/TRBV12-4
clone_size: once
cdr3_aa: CASSLAPRRGYTF

v_call: TRBV2
clone_size: NA
cdr3_aa: CASSEVRWEVESDTQYF

v_call: TRBV5-1
clone_size: NA
cdr3_aa: CASRDTGGLVPEQYF

v_call: TRBV20-1
clone_size: few
cdr3_aa: CSARGGGSGLETQYF

v_call: TRBV5-1
clone_size: NA
cdr3_aa: CASRQGTYEQYF

v_call: TRBV5-1
clone_size: few
cdr3_aa: CASSLVDRETQYF

v_call: TRBV5-1
clone_size: NA
cdr3_aa: CASSFTGTGSGGYTF

v_call: TRBV5-1
clone_size: NA
cdr3_aa: CASSWAYSSYEQYF

v_call: TRBV24-1
clone_size: NA
cdr3_aa: CATSGGGQEQYF

v_call: TRBV10-3
clone_size: NA
cdr3_aa: CAITRTDLNYGYTF

v_call: TRBV12-3/TRBV12-4
clone_size: NA
cdr3_aa: CASSLPPGRRAGANVLTF

v_call: TRBV29-1
clone_size: NA
cdr3_aa: CSVAQGLDSPLHF

v_call: TRBV12-3/TRBV12-4
clone_size: once
cdr3_aa: CASCLSTDTQYF

v_call: TRBV5-1
clone_size: NA
cdr3_aa: CASSLVEGSGSYEQYF

v_call: TRBV10-3
clone_size: NA
cdr3_aa: CAISESWFYEQYF

v_call: TRBV10-3
clone_size: NA
cdr3_aa: CAITAGGGTTYEQYF

v_call: TRBV6-2/TRBV6-3
clone_size: NA
cdr3_aa: CASTPGATEAFF

v_call: TRBV6-5
clone_size: few
cdr3_aa: CASSYSGRDNEQFF

v_call: TRBV3-1
clone_size: once
cdr3_aa: CASSQTRGKDGYTF

v_call: TRBV6-1
clone_size: few
cdr3_aa: CASSETPDRSNTEAFF

v_call: TRBV28
clone_size: NA
cdr3_aa: CVSSQNRGDTQYF

v_call: TRBV29-1
clone_size: NA
cdr3_aa: CSAKTGDQPQHF

v_call: TRBV13
clone_size: NA
cdr3_aa: CASSGTSGYNSYNEQFF

v_call: TRBV12-3/TRBV12-4
clone_size: NA
cdr3_aa: CASSRYGTAAYGYTF

v_call: TRBV4-1
clone_size: NA
cdr3_aa: CASSQDPGRSYEQYF

v_call: TRBV12-3/TRBV12-4
clone_size: few
cdr3_aa: CASTHGRGIYEQYF

v_call: TRBV6-5
clone_size: NA
cdr3_aa: CASSGGRWNEQFF

v_call: TRBV5-5
clone_size: NA
cdr3_aa: CASSLLGRANYGYTF

v_call: TRBV15
clone_size: few
cdr3_aa: CATSPKGGIRPQHF

v_call: TRBV25-1
clone_size: NA
cdr3_aa: CASSVSGIREGSPTDTPYF

v_call: TRBV7-9
clone_size: NA
cdr3_aa: CASSALERDPGTQQYF

v_call: TRBV9
clone_size: NA
cdr3_aa: CASSVGTDGQETQYF

v_call: TRBV7-7
clone_size: few
cdr3_aa: CASSLQYQETQYF

v_call: TRBV9
clone_size: few
cdr3_aa: CASSVGAGTAQGEQYF

v_call: TRBV5-1
clone_size: NA
cdr3_aa: CASSQRLAGETQYF

v_call: TRBV21-1
clone_size: few
cdr3_aa: CAIEGSYEQYF

v_call: TRBV12-3/TRBV12-4
clone_size: NA
cdr3_aa: CASSLDGAGNYGYTF

v_call: TRBV6-1
clone_size: few
cdr3_aa: CASSEGTKNIQYF

v_call: TRBV7-3
clone_size: few
cdr3_aa: CASSLRQAGATDTQYF

v_call: TRBV4-1
clone_size: few
cdr3_aa: CASSQLAGGFYNEQFF

v_call: TRBV12-3/TRBV12-4
clone_size: few
cdr3_aa: CASSLGVSVNSGANVLTF

v_call: TRBV10-3
clone_size: few
cdr3_aa: CAISESNSVSYEQYF

v_call: TRBV20-1
clone_size: NA
cdr3_aa: CSAPARTGPTGEQYF

v_call: TRBV12-3/TRBV12-4
clone_size: NA
cdr3_aa: CASTATGTSYEQYF

v_call: TRBV5-1
clone_size: few
cdr3_aa: CASSESQNQPQHF

v_call: TRBV10-3
clone_size: NA
cdr3_aa: CAIRAGTGVGETQYF

v_call: TRBV12-3/TRBV12-4
clone_size: NA
cdr3_aa: CASSLAVVGETQYF